One and the same sample provided the 17 T cell receptor beta chains below, sequenced in a study of blood T cells in healthy people across ages. With a J-beta primer mix and a sample-barcoded 5' primer, a second PCR ran 7 to 11 cycles. From the 5' RACE reads, TCRdb called clonotypes with MiXCR, one entry per CDR3 protein. The profile covers approximately 600,000 distinct CDR3 sequences, with 45% to 65% appearing a single time and roughly 34% taken by the ten largest. The sequenced sample was blood. The receptors derive from a man aged 55 to 70 in good health.

The chain is built from TRBV6-5 and TRBJ1-2; 9 bases match TRBD1. Germline values: CDR1 MNHEY, CDR2 SVGAGI. V lost 5 bases and J lost 5; bases outside the gene matches: 9. This CDR3 has 15 residues. The CDR3 sequence: CASSRDREAHYGYTF. The CDR3 coding sequence is TGTGCCAGCAGTCGGGACAGGGAGGCCCATTATGGCTACACCTTC.

V usage is TRBV20-1 and J usage is TRBJ1-6; D unresolved. Trimming removed 2 bases from V and 0 bases from J, with 2 bases in between. CDR1 is DFQATT and CDR2 is SNEGSKA in the germline V gene (reference sequence). This CDR3 is 13 amino acids long. The CDR3 DNA is TGCAGTGCTAGAAGCTCCTATAATTCACCCCTCCACTTT. Translation: CSARSSYNSPLHF.

The genes are TRBV6-2 or TRBV6-3 and TRBJ1-5; possibly TRBD1 for D (5 bases). Trimming took 4 bases from V and 11 from J, leaving 12 bases between them. In germline, CDR1 is MNHEY, CDR2 SVGEGT. The CDR3 runs 12 residues. CDR3 sequence reads: CASSFSQGAQHF. CDR3 coding DNA: TGTGCCAGCAGTTTCAGCCAGGGCGCCCAGCATTTT.

This clonotype has just one count. This chain's CDR3 is CASSPTGDGNTIYF. CDR3 sequence (DNA): TGTGCCAGCTCCCCGACAGGGGATGGAAACACCATATATTTT. This chain connects TRBV6-5 to TRBJ1-3; 8 bases map to TRBD1. Germline V gives CDR1 MNHEY, CDR2 SVGAGI. The CDR3 contains 14 residues. V lost 8 bases and J lost 3; bases outside the gene matches: 6.

The DNA for the CDR3 is TGTGCCAGCAGCCGTGGACAGGGGTCTTCATGGGGGAACACTGAAGCTTTCTTT. This sequence encodes CASSRGQGSSWGNTEAFF. The chain links TRBV14 to TRBJ1-1; 9 bases map to TRBD1. V lost 4 bases to trimming and J lost 1 base; unmatched junction nucleotides: 13. CDR1 is SGHDN and CDR2 is FVKESK in the germline V gene. The CDR3 has 18 amino acids.

This clonotype was detected a few times. The V and J genes are TRBV4-2 and TRBJ2-5; 9 bases map to TRBD1. The CDR3 spans 16 residues. CDR1 is LGHNA and CDR2 is YNFKEQ in the germline V gene. The trim removed 0 bases at V and 5 bases at J, leaving 7 bases unmatched. DNA of the CDR3: TGTGCCAGCAGCCAAGATGGGACAGGGAGGGTCGAGACCCAGTACTTC. It specifies CASSQDGTGRVETQYF.

This clonotype was seen more than once but under ten times. The chain is built from TRBV2 and TRBJ1-5; no firm D call. Trimming removed 3 bases from V and 3 bases from J, with 9 bases in between. Per germline, CDR1 SNHLY and CDR2 FYNNEI. This CDR3 spans 14 amino acids. CDR3 sequence reads: CASSERRSNQPQHF. In DNA form, the CDR3 reads TGTGCCAGCAGTGAGCGCAGGTCCAATCAGCCCCAGCATTTT. Combining the CDR3 with reference TRBV2 and TRBJ1-5 gives the whole variable domain EPEVTQTPSHQVTQMGQEVILRCVPISNHLYFYWYRQILGQKVEFLVSFYNNEISEKSEIFDDQFSVERPDGSNFTLKIRSTKLEDSAMYFCASSERRSNQPQHFGDGTRLSIL.

J is TRBJ2-1 and V is TRBV6-1; D remains ambiguous. The CDR3 consists of 13 residues. In germline, CDR1 is MNHNS, CDR2 SASEGT. V shed 2 bases and J shed 8 bases, with 10 bases lying between them. Here the CDR3 DNA reads TGTGCCAGCAGTGAAACGCCTTTGGATGAGCAGTTCTTC. Amino acids: CASSETPLDEQFF.

V gene TRBV20-1 combines with J gene TRBJ2-3; D not resolved. The CDR3 totals 14 residues. V lost 3 bases and J 0 bases, leaving 10 bases between the germline ends. Germline assignment: CDR1 DFQATT and CDR2 SNEGSKA (reference sequence). The CDR3 is CSARLLSSTDTQYF. CDR3 sequence (DNA): TGCAGTGCTAGGTTGCTTTCTAGCACAGATACGCAGTATTTT.

V gene TRBV20-1 combines with J gene TRBJ2-1; 9 bases are shared with TRBD2. V was clipped by 0 bases and J by 4 bases; unmatched bases: 7. The CDR3 is 16 amino acids. From germline, CDR1 is DFQATT and CDR2 SNEGSKA (reference sequence). CDR3 sequence (DNA): TGCAGTGCTAGAGACCCAGCGGGGGGAGCTTACAATGAGCAGTTCTTC. Protein sequence: CSARDPAGGAYNEQFF.

The sample holds many counts of this clonotype. The genes are TRBV20-1 and TRBJ1-2, with 7 nucleotides matching TRBD1. Germline trimming cut 1 base from V and 2 bases from J; bases unmatched to any gene: 4. The length of the CDR3 is 14 residues. In germline, CDR1 is DFQATT, CDR2 SNEGSKA (reference sequence). CDR3 DNA: TGCAGTGCTAGAGCGCTCAGGGGGAACTATGGCTACACCTTC. This encodes CSARALRGNYGYTF.

This chain links TRBV27 with TRBJ2-6; a possible D gene is TRBD1 (5 bases). The V gene's germline CDR1 is MNHEY and CDR2 SMNVEV (reference sequence). The CDR3 runs 15 residues. With 6 bases removed from V and 4 bases from J, the gap between germline ends came to 13 bases. For the CDR3, the DNA is TGTGCCAGCAGCCCCTGGACAACCGGGGCCAACGTCCTGACTTTC. Its protein is CASSPWTTGANVLTF.

This chain joins TRBV29-1 and TRBJ2-3, with TRBD2 matching over 7 bases. CDR3 length: 14 amino acids. After removal of 4 bases from V and 1 base from J, the junction contained 5 bases not matched to a gene. Germline V CDR1 and CDR2: SQVTM, ANQGSEA. Here the CDR3 DNA reads TGCAGCGTTGGTACTAGCGTGGGCACAGATACGCAGTATTTT. Translated: CSVGTSVGTDTQYF.

The chain joins TRBV21-1 to TRBJ1-1; the tabulated D call, TRBD1, remains unverified against the DNA. TRBV21-1 is given as a pseudogene. This CDR3 has 17 amino acids. The CDR3 spells CASSARTGPFEFTEAFF. The DNA for the CDR3 is TGTGCCAGCAGCGCGCGGACAGGGCCCTTTGAGTTCACTGAAGCTTTCTTT.

The V call is TRBV7-9, the J call TRBJ1-1; no firm D call. CDR3 size: 15 residues. V was clipped by 6 bases and J by 1 base, with 15 bases between them. From germline, CDR1 is SEHNR and CDR2 FQNEAQ (reference sequence). The CDR3 DNA follows: TGTGCCAGCAGTCTAGCGGGAGGGTCGAACACTGAAGCTTTCTTT. Protein: CASSLAGGSNTEAFF.

This chain connects TRBV28 to TRBJ2-1, with TRBD1 matching over 8 bases. The CDR3 is made up of 17 amino acids. CDR1 and CDR2 (germline): MDHEN, SYDVKM. J lost 2 bases, V lost 5 bases, and 11 bases had no gene match. CDR3 residues: CASSKLCSGGAYNEQFF. The CDR3 DNA reads TGTGCCAGCAGTAAACTTTGTTCAGGGGGCGCCTACAATGAGCAGTTCTTC.

This clonotype was seen a few times. The rearrangement joins TRBV9 to TRBJ2-6; D is undetermined. Trimming removed 1 base from V and 0 bases from J, with 14 bases in between. The CDR3 loop spans 18 amino acids. CDR1 is SGDLS, CDR2 YYNGEE, per germline. CDR3 DNA: TGTGCCAGCAGCGTAAGGCCGTCGGTCATCTCTGGGGCCAACGTCCTGACTTTC. It encodes CASSVRPSVISGANVLTF.